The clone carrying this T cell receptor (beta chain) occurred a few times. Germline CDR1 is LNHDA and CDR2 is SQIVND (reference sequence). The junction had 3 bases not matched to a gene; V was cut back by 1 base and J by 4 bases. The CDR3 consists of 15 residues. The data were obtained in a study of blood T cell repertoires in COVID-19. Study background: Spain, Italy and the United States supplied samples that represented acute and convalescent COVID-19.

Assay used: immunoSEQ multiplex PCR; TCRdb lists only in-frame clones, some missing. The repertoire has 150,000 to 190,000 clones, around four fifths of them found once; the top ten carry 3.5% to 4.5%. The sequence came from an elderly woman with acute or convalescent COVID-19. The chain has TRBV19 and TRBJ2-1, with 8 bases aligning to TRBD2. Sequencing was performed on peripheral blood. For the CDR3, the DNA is TGTGCCAGTAGTATAGCTGGCGGGGGGTACAATGAGCAGTTCTTC. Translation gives CASSIAGGGYNEQFF. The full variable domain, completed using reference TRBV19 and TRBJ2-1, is DGGITQSPKYLFRKEGQNVTLSCEQNLNHDAMYWYRQDPGQGLRLIYYSQIVNDFQKGDIAEGYSVSREKKESFPLTVTSAQKNPTAFYLCASSIAGGGYNEQFFGPGTRLTVL.